This T cell receptor (beta chain) was captured in a study of blood T cell repertoires in COVID-19. The method was immunoSEQ multiplex PCR; TCRdb's version includes in-frame clones alone and lacks a portion of them. The sample carries approximately 300,000 clones, around 89% recorded once. The CDR3 is 17 amino acids. The V segment lost 5 bases and the J segment 4 bases; nucleotides outside the gene matches: 7. Germline V lookup: CDR1 SGHNT, CDR2 YENEEA. The table lists this clone with a few counts. Sequencing used PBMCs or T cells enriched from blood (not recorded which). This clonotype was obtained from a woman between 18 and 29 years old with acute COVID-19. The chain combines TRBV11-3 with TRBJ2-3; 15 bases line up with TRBD2. The CDR3 sequence is CASSPGLAGGEADTQYF. CDR3 nucleotide sequence: TGTGCCAGCAGCCCCGGACTAGCGGGAGGGGAGGCAGATACGCAGTATTTT.